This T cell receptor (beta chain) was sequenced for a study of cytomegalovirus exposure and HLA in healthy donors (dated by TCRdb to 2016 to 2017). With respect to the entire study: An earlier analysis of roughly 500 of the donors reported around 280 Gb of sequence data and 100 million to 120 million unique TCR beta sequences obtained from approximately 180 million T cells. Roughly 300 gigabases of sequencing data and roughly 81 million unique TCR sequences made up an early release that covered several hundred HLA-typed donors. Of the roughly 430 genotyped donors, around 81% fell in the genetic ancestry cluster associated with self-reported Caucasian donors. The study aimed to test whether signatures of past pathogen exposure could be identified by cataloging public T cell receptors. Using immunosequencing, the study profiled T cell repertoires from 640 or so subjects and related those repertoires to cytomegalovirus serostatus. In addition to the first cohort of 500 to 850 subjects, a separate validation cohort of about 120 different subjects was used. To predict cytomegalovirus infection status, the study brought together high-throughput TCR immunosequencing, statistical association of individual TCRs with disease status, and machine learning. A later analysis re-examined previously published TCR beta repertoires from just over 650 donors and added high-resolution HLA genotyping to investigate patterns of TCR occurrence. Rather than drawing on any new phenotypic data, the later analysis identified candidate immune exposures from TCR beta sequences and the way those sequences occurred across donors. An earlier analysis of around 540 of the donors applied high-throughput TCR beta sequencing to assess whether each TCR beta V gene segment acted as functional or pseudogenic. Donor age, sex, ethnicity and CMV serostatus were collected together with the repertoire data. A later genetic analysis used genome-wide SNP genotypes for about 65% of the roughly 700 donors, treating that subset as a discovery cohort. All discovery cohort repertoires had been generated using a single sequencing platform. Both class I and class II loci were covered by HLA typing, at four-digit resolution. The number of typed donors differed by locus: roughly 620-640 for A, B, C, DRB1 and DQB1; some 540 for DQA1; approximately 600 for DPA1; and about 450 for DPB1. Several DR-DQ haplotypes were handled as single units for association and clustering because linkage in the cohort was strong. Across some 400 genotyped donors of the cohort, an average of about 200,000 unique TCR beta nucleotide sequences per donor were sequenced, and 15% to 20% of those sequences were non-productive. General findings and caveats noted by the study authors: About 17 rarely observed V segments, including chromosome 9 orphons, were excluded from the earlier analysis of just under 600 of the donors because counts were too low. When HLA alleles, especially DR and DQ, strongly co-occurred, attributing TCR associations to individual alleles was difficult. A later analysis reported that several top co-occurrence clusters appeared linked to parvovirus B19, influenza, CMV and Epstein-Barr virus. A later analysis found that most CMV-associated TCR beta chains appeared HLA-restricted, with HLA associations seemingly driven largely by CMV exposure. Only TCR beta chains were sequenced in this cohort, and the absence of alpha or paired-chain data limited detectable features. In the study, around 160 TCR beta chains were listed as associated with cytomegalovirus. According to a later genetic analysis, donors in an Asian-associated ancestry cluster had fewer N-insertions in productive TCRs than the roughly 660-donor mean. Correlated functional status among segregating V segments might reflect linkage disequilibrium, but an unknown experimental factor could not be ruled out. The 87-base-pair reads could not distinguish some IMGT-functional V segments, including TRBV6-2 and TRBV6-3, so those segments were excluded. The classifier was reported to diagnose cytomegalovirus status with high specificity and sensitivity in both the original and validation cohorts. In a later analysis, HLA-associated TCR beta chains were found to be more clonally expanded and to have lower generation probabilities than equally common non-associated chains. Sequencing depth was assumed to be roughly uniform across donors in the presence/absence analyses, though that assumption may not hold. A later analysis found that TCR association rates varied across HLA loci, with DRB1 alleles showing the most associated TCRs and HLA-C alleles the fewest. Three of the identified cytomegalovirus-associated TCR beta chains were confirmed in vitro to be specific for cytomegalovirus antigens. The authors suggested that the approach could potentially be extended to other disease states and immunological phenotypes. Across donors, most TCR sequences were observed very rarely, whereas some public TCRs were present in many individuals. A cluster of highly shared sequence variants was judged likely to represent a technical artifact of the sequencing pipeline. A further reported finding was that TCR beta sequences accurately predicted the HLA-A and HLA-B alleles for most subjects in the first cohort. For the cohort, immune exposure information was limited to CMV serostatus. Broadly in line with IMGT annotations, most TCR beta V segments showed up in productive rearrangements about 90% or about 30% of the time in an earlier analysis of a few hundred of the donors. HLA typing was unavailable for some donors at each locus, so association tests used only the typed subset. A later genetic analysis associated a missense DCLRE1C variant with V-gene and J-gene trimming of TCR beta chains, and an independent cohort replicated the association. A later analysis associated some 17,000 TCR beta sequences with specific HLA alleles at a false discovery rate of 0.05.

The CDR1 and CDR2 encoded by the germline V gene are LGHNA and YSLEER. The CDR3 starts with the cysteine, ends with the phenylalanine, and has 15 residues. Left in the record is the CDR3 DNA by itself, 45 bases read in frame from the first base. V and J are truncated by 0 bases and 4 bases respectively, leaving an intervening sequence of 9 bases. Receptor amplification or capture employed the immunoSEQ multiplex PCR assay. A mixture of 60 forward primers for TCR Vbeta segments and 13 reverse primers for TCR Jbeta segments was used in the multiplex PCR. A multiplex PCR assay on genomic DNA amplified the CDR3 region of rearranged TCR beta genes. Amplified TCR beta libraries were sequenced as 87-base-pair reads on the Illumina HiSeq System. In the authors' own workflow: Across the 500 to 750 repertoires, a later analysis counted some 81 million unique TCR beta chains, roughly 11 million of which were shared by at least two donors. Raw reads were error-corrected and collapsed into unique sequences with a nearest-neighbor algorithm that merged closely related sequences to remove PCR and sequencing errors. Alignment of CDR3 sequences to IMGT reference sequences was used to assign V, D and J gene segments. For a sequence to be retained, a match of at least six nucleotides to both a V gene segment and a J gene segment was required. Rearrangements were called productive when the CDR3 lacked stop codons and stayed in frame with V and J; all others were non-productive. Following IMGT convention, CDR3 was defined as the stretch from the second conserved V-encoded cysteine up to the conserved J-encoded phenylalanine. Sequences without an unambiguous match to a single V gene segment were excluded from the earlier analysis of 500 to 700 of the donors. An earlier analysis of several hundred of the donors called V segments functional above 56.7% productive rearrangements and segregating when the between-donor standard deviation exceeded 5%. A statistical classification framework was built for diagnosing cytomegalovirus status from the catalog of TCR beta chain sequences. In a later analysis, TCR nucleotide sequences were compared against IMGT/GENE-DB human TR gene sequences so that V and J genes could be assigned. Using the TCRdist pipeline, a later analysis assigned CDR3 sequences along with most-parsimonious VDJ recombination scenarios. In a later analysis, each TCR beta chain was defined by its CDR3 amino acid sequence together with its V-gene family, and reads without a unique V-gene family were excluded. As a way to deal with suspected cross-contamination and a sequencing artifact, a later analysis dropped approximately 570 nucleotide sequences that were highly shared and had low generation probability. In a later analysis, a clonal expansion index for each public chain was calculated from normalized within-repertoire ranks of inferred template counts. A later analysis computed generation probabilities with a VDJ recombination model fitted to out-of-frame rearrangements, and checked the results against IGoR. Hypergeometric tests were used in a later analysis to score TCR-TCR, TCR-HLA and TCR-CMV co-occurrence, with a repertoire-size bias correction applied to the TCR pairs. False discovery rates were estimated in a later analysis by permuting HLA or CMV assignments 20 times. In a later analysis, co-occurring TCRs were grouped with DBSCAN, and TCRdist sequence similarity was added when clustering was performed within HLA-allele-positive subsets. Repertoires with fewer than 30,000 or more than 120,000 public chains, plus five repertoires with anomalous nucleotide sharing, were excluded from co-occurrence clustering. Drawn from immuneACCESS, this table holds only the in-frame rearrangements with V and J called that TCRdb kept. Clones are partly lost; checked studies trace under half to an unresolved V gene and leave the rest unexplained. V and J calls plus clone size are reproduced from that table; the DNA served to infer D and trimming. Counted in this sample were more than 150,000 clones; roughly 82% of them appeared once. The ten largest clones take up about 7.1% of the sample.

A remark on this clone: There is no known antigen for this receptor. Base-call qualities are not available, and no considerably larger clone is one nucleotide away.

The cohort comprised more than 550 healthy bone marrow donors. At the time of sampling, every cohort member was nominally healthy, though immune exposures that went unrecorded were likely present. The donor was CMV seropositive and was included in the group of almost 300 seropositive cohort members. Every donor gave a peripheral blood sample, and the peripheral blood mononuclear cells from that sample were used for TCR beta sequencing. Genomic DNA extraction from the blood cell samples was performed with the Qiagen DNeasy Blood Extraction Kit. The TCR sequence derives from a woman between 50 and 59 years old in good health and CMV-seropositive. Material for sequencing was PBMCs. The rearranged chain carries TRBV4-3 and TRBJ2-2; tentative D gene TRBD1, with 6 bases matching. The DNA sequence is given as TGCGCCAGCAGCCAAGACGGACAGCTCACCGGGGAGCTGTTTTTT. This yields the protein CASSQDGQLTGELFF.